Listed here are 4 T cell receptor beta chains from one sample, sequenced in a study of cytomegalovirus exposure and HLA in healthy donors. Assay: immunoSEQ multiplex PCR; the TCRdb copy retains only in-frame clones and omits some. The table lists approximately 220,000 clones, 87% of them singletons. The sample consisted of PBMCs. These receptors were taken from a man in his late teens or twenties in good health and CMV-seronegative.

This clone was picked up one time. The rearrangement links TRBV30 to TRBJ2-2; 15 bases are shared with TRBD2. Germline lookup yields CDR1 GTSNPN and CDR2 SVGIG (reference sequence). The CDR3 is 19 amino acids. Trimming took 2 bases from V and 3 from J; bases not matched to a gene: 10. CDR3: CAWSTLGTSGRTYTGELFF. The CDR3 bases are TGTGCCTGGAGTACCCTAGGGACTAGCGGGAGGACATACACCGGGGAGCTGTTTTTT.

This chain joins TRBV5-1 and TRBJ2-2; D might be TRBD1 (6 bases). There are 14 residues in the CDR3. V shed 4 bases and J shed 10 bases, with 17 bases lying between them. Germline V gene sequence: CDR1 SGHRS, CDR2 YFSETQ. CDR3 residues: CASSGGTQGSELFF. The CDR3 DNA is TGCGCCAGCAGCGGAGGAACACAGGGTTCGGAGCTGTTTTTT. The variable domain in full, completed from reference TRBV5-1 and TRBJ2-2, reads KAGVTQTPRYLIKTRGQQVTLSCSPISGHRSVSWYQQTPGQGLQFLFEYFSETQRNKGNFPGRFSGRQFSNSRSEMNVSTLELGDSALYLCASSGGTQGSELFFGEGSRLTVL.

This chain joins TRBV10-3 and TRBJ1-2; perhaps TRBD1 as D (5 bases). This CDR3 has 16 residues. Germline CDR1 ENHRY, CDR2 SYGVKD. V was clipped by 0 bases and J by 4 bases, with 15 bases between them. This chain's CDR3 is CAISESTQRQSYGYTF. The DNA of the CDR3 is TGTGCCATCAGTGAGTCGACTCAGAGACAGAGCTATGGCTACACCTTC.

This clone has just one count. The rearrangement links TRBV27 to TRBJ1-1; no reliable D call. Trimming took off 7 bases at V and 4 bases at J, with 13 bases between the two ends. The CDR3 totals 13 residues. Germline values: CDR1 MNHEY, CDR2 SMNVEV (reference sequence). CDR3 loop: CASKVGRGTEAFF. CDR3 sequence (DNA): TGTGCCAGCAAGGTAGGCCGCGGCACTGAAGCTTTCTTT.